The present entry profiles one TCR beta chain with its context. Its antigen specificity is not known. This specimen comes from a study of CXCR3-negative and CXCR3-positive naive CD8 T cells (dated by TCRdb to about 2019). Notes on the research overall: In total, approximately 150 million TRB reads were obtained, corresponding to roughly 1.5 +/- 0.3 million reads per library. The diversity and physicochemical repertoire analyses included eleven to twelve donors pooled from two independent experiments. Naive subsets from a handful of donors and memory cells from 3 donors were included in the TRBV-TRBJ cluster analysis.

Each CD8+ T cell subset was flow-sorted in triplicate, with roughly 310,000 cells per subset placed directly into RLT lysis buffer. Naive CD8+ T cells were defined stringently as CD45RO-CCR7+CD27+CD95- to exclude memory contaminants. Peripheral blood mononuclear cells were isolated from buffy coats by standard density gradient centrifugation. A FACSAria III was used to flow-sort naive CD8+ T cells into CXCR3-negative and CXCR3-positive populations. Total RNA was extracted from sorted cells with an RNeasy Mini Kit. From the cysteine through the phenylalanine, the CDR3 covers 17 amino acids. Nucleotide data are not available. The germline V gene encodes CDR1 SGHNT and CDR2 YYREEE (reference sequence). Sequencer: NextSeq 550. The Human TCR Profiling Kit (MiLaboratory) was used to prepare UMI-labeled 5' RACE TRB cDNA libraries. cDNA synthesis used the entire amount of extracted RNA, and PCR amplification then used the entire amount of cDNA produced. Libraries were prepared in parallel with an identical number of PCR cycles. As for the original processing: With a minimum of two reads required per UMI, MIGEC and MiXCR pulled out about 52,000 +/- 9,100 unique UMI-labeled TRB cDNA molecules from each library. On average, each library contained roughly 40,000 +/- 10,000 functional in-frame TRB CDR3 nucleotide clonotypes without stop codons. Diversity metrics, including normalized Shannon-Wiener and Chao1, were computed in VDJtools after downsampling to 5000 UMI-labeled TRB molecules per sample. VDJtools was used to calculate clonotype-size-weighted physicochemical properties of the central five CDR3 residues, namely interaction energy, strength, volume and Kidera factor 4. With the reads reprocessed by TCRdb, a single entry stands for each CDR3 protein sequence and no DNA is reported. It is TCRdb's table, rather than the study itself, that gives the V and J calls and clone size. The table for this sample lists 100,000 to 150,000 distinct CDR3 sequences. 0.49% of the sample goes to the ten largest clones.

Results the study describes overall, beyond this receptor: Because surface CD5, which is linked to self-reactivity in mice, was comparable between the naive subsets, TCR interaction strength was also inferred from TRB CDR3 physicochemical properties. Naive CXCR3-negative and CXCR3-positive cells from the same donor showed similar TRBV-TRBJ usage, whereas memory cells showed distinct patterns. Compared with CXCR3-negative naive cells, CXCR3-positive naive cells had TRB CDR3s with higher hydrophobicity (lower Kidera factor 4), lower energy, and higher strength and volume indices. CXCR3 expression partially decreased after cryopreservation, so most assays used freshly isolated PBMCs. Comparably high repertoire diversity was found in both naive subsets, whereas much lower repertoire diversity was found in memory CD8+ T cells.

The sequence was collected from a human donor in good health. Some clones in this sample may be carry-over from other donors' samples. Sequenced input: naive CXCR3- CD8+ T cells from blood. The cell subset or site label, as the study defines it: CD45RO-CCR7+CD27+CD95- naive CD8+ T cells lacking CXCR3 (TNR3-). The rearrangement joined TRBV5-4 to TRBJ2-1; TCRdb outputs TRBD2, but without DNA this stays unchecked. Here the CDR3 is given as CASSLAWASGVYNEQFF.